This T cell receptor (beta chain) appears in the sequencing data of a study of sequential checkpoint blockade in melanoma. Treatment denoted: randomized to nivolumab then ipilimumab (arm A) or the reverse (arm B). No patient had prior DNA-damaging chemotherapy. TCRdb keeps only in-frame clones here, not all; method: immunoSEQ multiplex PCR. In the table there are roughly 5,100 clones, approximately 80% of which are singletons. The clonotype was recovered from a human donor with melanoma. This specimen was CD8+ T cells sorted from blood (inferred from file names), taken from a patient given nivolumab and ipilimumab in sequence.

CDR3 sequence reads: CASSQDWAGAGNTIYF. The CDR3 DNA sequence: TGCGCCAGCAGCCAAGATTGGGCAGGGGCTGGAAACACCATATATTTT. The chain carries TRBV4-3 and TRBJ1-3; maybe TRBD1 (6 bases). Trimming removed 0 bases at V and 2 bases at J, with 11 bases between. This CDR3 spans 16 amino acids. Looked up from germline, CDR1 is LGHNA and CDR2 is YSLEER.